This T cell receptor beta chain was sequenced in a study of cytomegalovirus exposure and HLA in healthy donors. The V and J ends lost 4 bases and 10 bases, in that order; junction bases with no gene match: 12. This CDR3 spans 14 amino acids. Germline V gives CDR1 SGHTA, CDR2 FQGTGA. The primer mix had 60 Vbeta and 13 Jbeta primers. TCRdb keeps only in-frame clones here, not all; method: immunoSEQ multiplex PCR. The repertoire holds roughly 60,000 clones, with about 77% as singletons. The rearrangement joins TRBV7-3 to TRBJ2-7; 8 bases match TRBD2. The sample consisted of PBMCs. The receptor's source is a woman in her 30s in good health and CMV-seronegative. This CDR3 is CASSSRTSLRIQYV. In DNA, the CDR3 is TGTGCCAGCAGCTCCCGGACTAGCCTCCGTATACAGTACGTC.